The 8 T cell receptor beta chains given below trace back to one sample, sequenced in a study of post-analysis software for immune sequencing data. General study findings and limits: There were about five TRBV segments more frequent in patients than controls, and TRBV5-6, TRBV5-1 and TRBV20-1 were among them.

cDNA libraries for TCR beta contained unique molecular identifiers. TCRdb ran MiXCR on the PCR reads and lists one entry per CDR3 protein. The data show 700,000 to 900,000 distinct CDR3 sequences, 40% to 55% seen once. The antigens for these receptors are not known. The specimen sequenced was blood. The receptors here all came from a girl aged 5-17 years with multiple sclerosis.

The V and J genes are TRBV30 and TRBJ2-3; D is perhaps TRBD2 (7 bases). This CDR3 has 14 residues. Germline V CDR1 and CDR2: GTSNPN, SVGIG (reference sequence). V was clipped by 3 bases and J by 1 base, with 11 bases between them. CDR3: CAWRRGLGTDTQYF. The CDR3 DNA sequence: TGTGCCTGGAGGCGGGGGCTTGGCACAGATACGCAGTATTTT.

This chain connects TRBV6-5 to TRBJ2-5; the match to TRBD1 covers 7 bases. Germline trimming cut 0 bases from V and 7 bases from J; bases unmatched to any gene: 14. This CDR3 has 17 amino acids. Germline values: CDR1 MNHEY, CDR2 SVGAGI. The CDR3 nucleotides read TGTGCCAGCAGTTACTCGATGGGGGACAGTTTAGGAGTGACCCAGTACTTC. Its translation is CASSYSMGDSLGVTQYF.

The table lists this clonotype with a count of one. The CDR3 loop is CASSPPELHNEQFF. CDR3 in DNA: TGTGCCAGCAGCCCTCCGGAACTACATAATGAGCAGTTCTTC. This chain uses TRBV9 with TRBJ2-1; D is unresolved. The CDR3 runs to 14 residues. Trimming shortened V by 4 bases and J by 7 bases, and 15 bases separated the two germline ends. The germline CDR1 and CDR2 sequences are SGDLS and YYNGEE.

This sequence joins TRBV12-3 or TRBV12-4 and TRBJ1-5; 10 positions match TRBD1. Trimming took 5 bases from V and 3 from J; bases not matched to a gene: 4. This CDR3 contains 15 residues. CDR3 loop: CASSPTGGNNQPQHF. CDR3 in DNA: TGTGCCAGCAGTCCGACAGGGGGCAACAATCAGCCCCAGCATTTT.

The CDR3 spells CASSLGWGGSYEQYF. In DNA form, the CDR3 reads TGTGCCAGCAGCTTGGGATGGGGGGGCTCCTACGAGCAGTACTTC. This chain joins TRBV5-6 and TRBJ2-7; 7 bases map to TRBD2. CDR1 and CDR2 from the germline V gene are SGHDT and YYEEEE. The CDR3 spans 15 residues. With V trimmed by 0 bases and J by 0 bases, 3 bases remained unmatched.

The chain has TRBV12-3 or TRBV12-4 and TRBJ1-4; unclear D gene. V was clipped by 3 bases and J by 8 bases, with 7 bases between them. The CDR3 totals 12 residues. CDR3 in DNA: TGTGCCAGCAGTTTGCGGTTCGAAAAACTGTTTTTT. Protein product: CASSLRFEKLFF.

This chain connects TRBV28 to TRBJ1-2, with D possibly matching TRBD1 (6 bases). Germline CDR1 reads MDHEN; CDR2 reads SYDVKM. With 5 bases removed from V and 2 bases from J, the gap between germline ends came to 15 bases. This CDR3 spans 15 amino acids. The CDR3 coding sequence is TGTGCCAGCAGTCCCATCCTCGACAGGAACTATGGCTACACCTTC. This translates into CASSPILDRNYGYTF.

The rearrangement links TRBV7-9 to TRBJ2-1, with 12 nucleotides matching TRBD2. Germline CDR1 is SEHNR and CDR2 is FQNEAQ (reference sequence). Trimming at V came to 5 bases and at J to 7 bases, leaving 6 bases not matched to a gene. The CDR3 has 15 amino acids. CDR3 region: CASSAPSGRGNEQFF. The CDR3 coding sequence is TGTGCCAGCAGCGCCCCTAGCGGGAGGGGGAATGAGCAGTTCTTC.